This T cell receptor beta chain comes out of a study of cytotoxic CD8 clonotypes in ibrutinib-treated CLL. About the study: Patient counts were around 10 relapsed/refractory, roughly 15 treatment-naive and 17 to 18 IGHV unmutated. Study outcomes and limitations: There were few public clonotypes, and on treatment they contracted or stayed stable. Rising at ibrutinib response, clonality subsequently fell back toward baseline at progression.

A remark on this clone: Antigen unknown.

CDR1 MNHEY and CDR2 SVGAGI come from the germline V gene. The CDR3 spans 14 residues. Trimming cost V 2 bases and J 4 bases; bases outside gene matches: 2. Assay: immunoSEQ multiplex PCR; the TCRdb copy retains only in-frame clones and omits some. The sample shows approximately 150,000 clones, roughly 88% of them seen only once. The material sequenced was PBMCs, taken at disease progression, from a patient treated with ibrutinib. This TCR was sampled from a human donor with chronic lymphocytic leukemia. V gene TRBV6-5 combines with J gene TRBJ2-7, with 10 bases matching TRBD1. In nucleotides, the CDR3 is TGTGCCAGCAGTTACCGGGACAGGGGTTACGAGCAGTACTTC. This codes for CASSYRDRGYEQYF.